The 14 T cell receptor beta chains reported below all come from one sample, sequenced in a study of blood T cells in healthy people across ages. Using a J-beta primer mix together with a sample-barcoded 5' primer, a second PCR was run for about 6 to 12 cycles. TCRdb reprocessed the 5' RACE reads via MiXCR and lists one record per CDR3 protein. The data hold fewer than 800,000 distinct CDR3 sequences, with around 25% observed a single time. The sample was also reused in another study, on T cells of mothers and their children.

Sequenced sample: blood. Receptors originate from a boy between 10 and 17 years old in good health.

This rearrangement joins TRBV6-1 to TRBJ2-1; the D is unclear. Trimming took off 7 bases at V and 5 bases at J, with 12 bases between the two ends. The germline V gene has CDR1 MNHNS and CDR2 SASEGT. There are 13 residues in the CDR3. Here the CDR3 DNA reads TGTGCCAGCACTCCCGACGGACACAATGAGCAGTTCTTC. Amino acids: CASTPDGHNEQFF.

The V gene is TRBV6-6, the J gene TRBJ1-4, with 7 bases aligning to TRBD1. In germline, CDR1 is MNHNY, CDR2 SVGAGI (reference sequence). This CDR3 comprises 16 residues. Unmatched junction bases numbered 12, after V lost 5 bases and J lost 6 bases. CDR3 region: CASSPQTGNLDEKLFF. DNA for the CDR3: TGTGCCAGCAGTCCTCAGACAGGGAACCTGGATGAAAAACTGTTTTTT.

This clonotype showed up just a few times. This chain joins TRBV20-1 and TRBJ2-7; 7 nucleotides match TRBD2. The CDR3 loop spans 14 amino acids. Trimming took 0 bases from V and 0 from J; bases not matched to a gene: 2. The germline V gene has CDR1 DFQATT and CDR2 SNEGSKA (reference sequence). This chain's CDR3 is CSAREASGSYEQYF. Here the CDR3 DNA reads TGCAGTGCTAGAGAGGCTAGCGGCTCCTACGAGCAGTACTTC.

The V gene is TRBV3-1, the J gene TRBJ2-5, with D hard to call. From germline, CDR1 is LGHDT and CDR2 YNNKEL (reference sequence). The CDR3 loop spans 16 amino acids. The V end was cut by 0 bases, the J end by 2 bases, with 13 bases between. DNA for the CDR3: TGTGCCAGCAGCCAAGATCGGTGGAGAGTACAAGAGACCCAGTACTTC. Protein: CASSQDRWRVQETQYF.

This clonotype was observed at least ten times. The chain recombines TRBV2 with TRBJ2-7, with a weak D call TRBD2 (6 bases). CDR3 length: 14 amino acids. Germline V lookup: CDR1 SNHLY, CDR2 FYNNEI. V gave up 6 bases and J gave up 3 bases, with 15 bases separating them. The CDR3 loop reads CASRTGLDLYEQYF. The DNA of the CDR3 is TGTGCCAGCAGAACGGGACTCGATCTCTACGAGCAGTACTTC.

The rearrangement links TRBV7-6 to TRBJ2-7; D might be TRBD1 (6 bases). V was clipped by 3 bases and J by 2 bases, with 14 bases between them. The length of the CDR3 is 15 residues. The V gene's germline CDR1 is SGHVS and CDR2 FNYEAQ. CDR3 DNA: TGTGCCAGCAGCTTTGGCTCGGGACACACCTACGAGCAGTACTTC. As protein: CASSFGSGHTYEQYF.

This clonotype appeared a few times. The chain recombines TRBV7-9 with TRBJ2-7; 10 nucleotides align to TRBD1. The DNA end lines up better with TRBJ2-5; the J call may be wrong. Germline V gene data show CDR1 as SEHNR and CDR2 as FQNEAQ (reference sequence). This CDR3 is built from 19 residues. The CDR3 protein is CASSLDRVPRDRGRETQYF. CDR3 DNA: TGTGCCAGCAGCTTAGACCGGGTGCCCAGGGACAGGGGCCGGGAGACCCAGTACTTC.

This clonotype was detected only a few times. The V call is TRBV6-5, the J call TRBJ2-7; TRBD1 matches at 7 bases. The CDR3 covers 15 residues. Trimming at V came to 2 bases and at J to 0 bases, leaving 4 bases not matched to a gene. Germline V gene data show CDR1 as MNHEY and CDR2 as SVGAGI. The CDR3 here is CASSYRDRGSYEQYF. CDR3 in DNA: TGTGCCAGCAGTTACAGGGACAGAGGCTCCTACGAGCAGTACTTC.

This chain links TRBV9 with TRBJ2-1, with D perhaps given as TRBD1 or TRBD2 (5 bases each). Trimming pared 0 bases from V and 0 bases from J, leaving 10 bases between. The germline V gene encodes CDR1 SGDLS and CDR2 YYNGEE. This CDR3 spans 16 amino acids. CDR3 loop: CASSVGDGPSYNEQFF. CDR3 sequence (DNA): TGTGCCAGCAGCGTAGGGGACGGCCCCTCCTACAATGAGCAGTTCTTC.

The rearrangement links TRBV19 to TRBJ1-1; no firm D call. The germline V and J ends were trimmed by 4 bases and 7 bases, with 7 bases remaining between them. Germline CDR1 LNHDA, CDR2 SQIVND (reference sequence). The CDR3 runs to 11 residues. The CDR3 coding sequence is TGTGCCAGTAGTAATTCGTATGAAGCTTTCTTT. This encodes CASSNSYEAFF.

This clonotype was observed many times. The chain carries TRBV6-5 and TRBJ2-2, with TRBD2 as a possible D gene (5 bases). This CDR3 spans 13 amino acids. Germline CDR1 is MNHEY and CDR2 is SVGAGI. Between the trimmed V and J ends, which lost 3 bases and 8 bases, there was a span of 10 bases. CDR3 DNA sequence: TGTGCCAGCAGTTATCGGGGTTTGGGGGAGCTGTTTTTT. It codes for CASSYRGLGELFF.

The chain is built from TRBV29-1 and TRBJ2-1; 10 bases agree with TRBD2. V lost 5 bases and J lost 9; bases outside the gene matches: 10. Germline-derived CDR1 and CDR2 are SQVTM and ANQGSEA. CDR3 length equals 14 residues. CDR3 DNA sequence: TGCAGCGTTCAACGGGTACTAGCGGGACCTGAGCAGTTCTTC. Translating it yields CSVQRVLAGPEQFF.

The V gene is TRBV4-2, the J gene TRBJ2-7, with D uncertain. The V gene's germline CDR1 is LGHNA and CDR2 YNFKEQ. The V end lost 4 bases, the J end lost 4 bases, and 17 bases lay between the germline ends. This CDR3 has 15 residues. The CDR3 DNA reads TGTGCCAGCAGCCCAAGCCTACTTAGTCTGTACGAGCAGTACTTC. It specifies CASSPSLLSLYEQYF.

V is TRBV5-4 and J is TRBJ2-7, with a weak D call TRBD2 (5 bases). Germline V gene data show CDR1 as SGHNT and CDR2 as YYREEE (reference sequence). The CDR3 sequence is 15 residues long. The V end lost 4 bases, the J end lost 5 bases, and 19 bases lay between the germline ends. For the CDR3, the DNA is TGTGCCAGCAGCCAAAGCGGCGATCCCTGGCACGAGCAGTACTTC. As protein: CASSQSGDPWHEQYF.